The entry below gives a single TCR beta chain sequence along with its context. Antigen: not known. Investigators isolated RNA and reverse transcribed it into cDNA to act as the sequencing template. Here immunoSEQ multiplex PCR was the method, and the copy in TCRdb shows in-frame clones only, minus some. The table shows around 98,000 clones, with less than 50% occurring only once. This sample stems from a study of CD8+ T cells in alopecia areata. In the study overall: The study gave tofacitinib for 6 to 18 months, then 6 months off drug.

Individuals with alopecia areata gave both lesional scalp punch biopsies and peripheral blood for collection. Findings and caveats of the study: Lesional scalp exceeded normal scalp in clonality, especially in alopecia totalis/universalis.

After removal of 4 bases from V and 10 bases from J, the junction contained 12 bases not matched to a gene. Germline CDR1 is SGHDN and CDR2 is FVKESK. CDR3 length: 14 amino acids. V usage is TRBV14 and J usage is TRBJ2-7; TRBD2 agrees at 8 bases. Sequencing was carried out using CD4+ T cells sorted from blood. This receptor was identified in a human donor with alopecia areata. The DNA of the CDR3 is TGTGCCAGCAGCCCGTCGGGGGGGCTACGACGTCAGTACTTC. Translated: CASSPSGGLRRQYF.